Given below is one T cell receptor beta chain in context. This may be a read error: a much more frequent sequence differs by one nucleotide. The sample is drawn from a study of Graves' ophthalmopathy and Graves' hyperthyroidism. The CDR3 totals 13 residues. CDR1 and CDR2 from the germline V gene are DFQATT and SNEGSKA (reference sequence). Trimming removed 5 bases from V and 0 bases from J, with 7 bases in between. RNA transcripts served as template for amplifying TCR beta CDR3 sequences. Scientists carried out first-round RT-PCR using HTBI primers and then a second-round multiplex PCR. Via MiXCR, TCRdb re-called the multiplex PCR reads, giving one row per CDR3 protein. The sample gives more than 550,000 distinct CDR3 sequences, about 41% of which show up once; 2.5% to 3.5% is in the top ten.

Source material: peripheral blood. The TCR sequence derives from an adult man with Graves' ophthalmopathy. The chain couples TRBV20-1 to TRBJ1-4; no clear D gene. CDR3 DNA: TGCAGTGCTGGAGTTGCAACTAATGAAAAACTGTTTTTT. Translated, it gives CSAGVATNEKLFF.